This T cell receptor (beta chain) came from a study of T cell responses to AZD1222 COVID-19 vaccine. The study's findings and limits: Every sample of the repertoires postdated the peak T cell response. Donors were largely white British and mainly female; clonal diversity was possibly underestimated.

A note on this clone: The antigen remains undetermined.

The germline V gene encodes CDR1 MNHNY and CDR2 SVGAGI (reference sequence). V gave up 5 bases and J gave up 10 bases; unmatched junction bases: 7. The CDR3 contains 13 residues. The repertoire was sequenced with immunoSEQ multiplex PCR; TCRdb's copy has only in-frame clones and lacks some. The data show 200,000 or so clones, 90% to 95% seen once. This sample comprised peripheral blood, obtained on day 0 of AZD1222 vaccination. V gene TRBV6-6 combines with J gene TRBJ2-2; 7 positions match TRBD2. This clonotype was obtained from an adult in good health. DNA for the CDR3: TGTGCCAGCAGTGTGACTAGCCGCCCGGAGCTGTTTTTT. This encodes CASSVTSRPELFF.